This TCR beta chain was recorded in a study of T cells after somatic rescue of genetic block. V was shortened by 5 bases and J by 4 bases, with 15 bases between the two germline ends. CDR1 LNHDA and CDR2 SQIVND come from the germline V gene (reference sequence). This CDR3 has 15 residues. This clone was seen a handful of times. The data were produced by immunoSEQ multiplex PCR, yet TCRdb's version contains in-frame clones alone and is incomplete. This table has 85,000 to 90,000 clones, about 87% appearing once. This receptor was identified in a woman aged 18-29 years. The sequenced material came from peripheral blood mononuclear cells (PBMCs). The genes are TRBV19 and TRBJ2-1, with D perhaps TRBD1 (6 bases). The CDR3 bases are TGTGCCAGTAGTCTCGGGACATTTGGGTACAATGAGCAGTTCTTC. Its protein product is CASSLGTFGYNEQFF.